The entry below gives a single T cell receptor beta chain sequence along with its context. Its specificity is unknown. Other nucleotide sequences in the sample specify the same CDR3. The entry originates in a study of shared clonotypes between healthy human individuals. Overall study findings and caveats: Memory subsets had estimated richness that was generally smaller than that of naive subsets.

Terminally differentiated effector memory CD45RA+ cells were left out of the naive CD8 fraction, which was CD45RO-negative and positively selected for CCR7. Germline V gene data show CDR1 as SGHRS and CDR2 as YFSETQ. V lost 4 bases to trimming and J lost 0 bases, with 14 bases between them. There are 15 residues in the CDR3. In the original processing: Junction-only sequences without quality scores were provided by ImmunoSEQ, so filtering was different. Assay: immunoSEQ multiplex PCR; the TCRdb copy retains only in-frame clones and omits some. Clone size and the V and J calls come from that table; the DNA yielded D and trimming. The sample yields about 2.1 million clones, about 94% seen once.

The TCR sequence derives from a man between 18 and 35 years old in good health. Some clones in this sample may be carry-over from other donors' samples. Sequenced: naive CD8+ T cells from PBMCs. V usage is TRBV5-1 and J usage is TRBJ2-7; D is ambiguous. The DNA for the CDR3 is TGCGCCAGCAGCCTGGACCAAGCGAGCTCCTACGAGCAGTACTTC. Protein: CASSLDQASSYEQYF. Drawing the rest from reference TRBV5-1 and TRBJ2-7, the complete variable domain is KAGVTQTPRYLIKTRGQQVTLSCSPISGHRSVSWYQQTPGQGLQFLFEYFSETQRNKGNFPGRFSGRQFSNSRSEMNVSTLELGDSALYLCASSLDQASSYEQYFGPGTRLTVT.